This TCR beta chain was sequenced for a study of T cells after yellow fever vaccination. They built TCR cDNA with 5'RACE template switching, a step that put in a universal primer site and UMIs. MiXCR was run by TCRdb on the 5' RACE reads, yielding one entry per CDR3 protein. Here the sample spans about 310,000 distinct CDR3 sequences, approximately 3.9% being singletons. Broader study findings: Bulk-population clonotypes that are abundant could appear as contaminants in FACS-sorted repertoires.

The table lists this clonotype with many counts. Its antigen is unidentified. Sequences were derived from PBMCs, sampled on the day of the yellow fever booster vaccination. This receptor was taken from a man younger than 35 who received the YFV17D yellow fever vaccine.

The CDR3 spells CASTNRASGGSYQETQYF. CDR3 bases: TGTGCCAGCACCAACCGGGCTAGCGGGGGGTCCTACCAAGAGACCCAGTACTTC. The chain links TRBV12-3 or TRBV12-4 to TRBJ2-5; 11 bases agree with TRBD2. This CDR3 is 18 amino acids long. V gave up 7 bases and J gave up 0 bases; unmatched junction bases: 13.